The sample holds a few counts of the clone carrying this T cell receptor beta chain. These data come from a study of blood T cell repertoires in COVID-19. The CDR3 is 15 residues long. The trim removed 3 bases at V and 6 bases at J, leaving 4 bases unmatched. Germline V gene sequence: CDR1 ENHRY, CDR2 SYGVKD. Only in-frame clones appear in the TCRdb table, and some are missing; sequencing was by immunoSEQ multiplex PCR. The sample has over 50,000 clones, roughly four fifths seen once. The sequencing input was peripheral blood. This TCR derives from a human donor in a cohort sampled during active COVID-19. The V and J genes are TRBV10-3 and TRBJ1-6; 8 positions match TRBD1. The DNA for the CDR3 is TGTGCCATCAGTGACCCGGACAGGGTTAATTCACCCCTCCACTTT. Translation gives CAISDPDRVNSPLHF.